The 14 T cell receptor beta chains reported below all come from one sample, sequenced in a study of cytomegalovirus exposure and HLA in healthy donors. The PCR ran on 60 Vbeta and 13 Jbeta primers. Clones were sequenced by immunoSEQ multiplex PCR, and TCRdb holds only the in-frame ones, with some missing. Of under 150,000 clones in the sample, around 77% were seen once. Sequencing used PBMCs. The receptors stem from a woman in her 30s in good health and CMV-seropositive.

This chain uses TRBV7-8 with TRBJ2-5, with TRBD2 matching 8 bases. The CDR3 is 14 amino acids. CDR1 is SGHVS and CDR2 is FQNEAQ in the germline V gene. The ends lost 1 base at V and 4 bases at J; junction bases unmatched: 2. In DNA, the CDR3 is TGTGCCAGCAGCTTAGATCTAGCGGGAGAGACCCAGTACTTC. As protein: CASSLDLAGETQYF.

The chain is built from TRBV2 and TRBJ2-1, with 7 bases aligning to TRBD1. Looked up from germline, CDR1 is SNHLY and CDR2 is FYNNEI. This CDR3 contains 17 residues. The ends lost 0 bases at V and 7 bases at J; junction bases unmatched: 12. CDR3 nucleotide sequence: TGTGCCAGCAGTGAAGCGCCCGGACAGGCAGGTAAAAATGAGCAGTTCTTC. It is translated as CASSEAPGQAGKNEQFF.

V is TRBV27 and J is TRBJ2-7, with D possibly being TRBD2 (5 bases). With 2 bases removed from V and 5 bases from J, the gap between germline ends came to 16 bases. The CDR3 loop spans 15 amino acids. Looked up from germline, CDR1 is MNHEY and CDR2 is SMNVEV (reference sequence). The CDR3 region is CASSLLGGLADEQYF. DNA of the CDR3: TGTGCCAGCAGTTTACTCGGCGGACTGGCTGACGAGCAGTACTTC.

V is TRBV5-6 and J is TRBJ2-5; 8 nucleotides align to TRBD1. The CDR3 loop spans 15 amino acids. V was pared by 1 base and J by 2 bases, with 4 bases of the junction left unmatched. Per the germline V gene, CDR1 is SGHDT and CDR2 is YYEEEE. CDR3 loop: CASSLWDRRQETQYF. CDR3 in DNA: TGTGCCAGCAGCTTGTGGGACAGGAGACAAGAGACCCAGTACTTC.

This chain connects TRBV11-1 to TRBJ1-5, with D uncertain. The length of the CDR3 is 14 residues. CDR1 SGHAT and CDR2 FQDESV come from the germline V gene (reference sequence). V shed 5 bases and J shed 5 bases, with 13 bases lying between them. CDR3 region: CASSEVGQYQPQHF. The CDR3 nucleotides read TGTGCCAGCAGCGAAGTCGGTCAATATCAGCCCCAGCATTTT.

This sequence joins TRBV30 and TRBJ2-6; D gene unclear. The CDR3 consists of 15 residues. V lost 0 bases and J 4 bases, leaving 10 bases between the germline ends. The germline gives CDR1 GTSNPN, CDR2 SVGIG (reference sequence). The CDR3 DNA reads TGTGCCTGGAGTGTCGAGAGAGTGGGGGCCAACGTCCTGACTTTC. Amino acid sequence: CAWSVERVGANVLTF.

The chain recombines TRBV30 with TRBJ2-1; 9 bases align to TRBD2. Per the germline V gene, CDR1 is GTSNPN and CDR2 is SVGIG (reference sequence). With 6 bases clipped from V and 9 bases from J, the junction kept 9 bases outside the gene matches. This CDR3 has 13 amino acids. The CDR3 sequence is CACLRGGASEQFF. The DNA for the CDR3 is TGTGCCTGTCTACGCGGGGGGGCCTCTGAGCAGTTCTTC.

The rearrangement links TRBV18 to TRBJ1-1; D ambiguous. The CDR3 runs 18 residues. The germline CDR1 and CDR2 sequences are KGHSH and LQKENI. With 2 bases removed from V and 0 bases from J, the gap between germline ends came to 19 bases. The CDR3 DNA follows: TGTGCCAGCTCACCATATGCGTCGGGGAAGATACTGAACACTGAAGCTTTCTTT. Encoded protein: CASSPYASGKILNTEAFF. Full variable domain (remainder filled in from reference TRBV18 and TRBJ1-1): NAGVMQNPRHLVRRRGQEARLRCSPMKGHSHVYWYRQLPEEGLKFMVYLQKENIIDESGMPKERFSAEFPKEGPSILRIQQVVRGDSAAYFCASSPYASGKILNTEAFFGQGTRLTVV.

The rearrangement joins TRBV6-1 to TRBJ2-7; no definite D call. The CDR3 spans 14 residues. Germline V lookup: CDR1 MNHNS, CDR2 SASEGT. The V end lost 1 base, the J end lost 3 bases, and 10 bases lay between the germline ends. For the CDR3, the DNA is TGTGCCAGCAGTGAAGTAAATACATACTACGAGCAGTACTTC. Its protein is CASSEVNTYYEQYF.

The chain couples TRBV28 to TRBJ2-7; 7 nucleotides match TRBD1. This CDR3 comprises 14 residues. The V and J ends lost 3 bases and 0 bases, in that order; junction bases with no gene match: 2. Germline CDR1 is MDHEN and CDR2 is SYDVKM. The CDR3 protein is CASSLDRFSYEQYF. CDR3 in DNA: TGTGCCAGCAGTTTGGACAGGTTCTCCTACGAGCAGTACTTC.

The V and J genes are TRBV5-1 and TRBJ2-3; TRBD2 matches at 8 bases. Germline loops: CDR1 SGHRS, CDR2 YFSETQ. The CDR3 consists of 15 residues. After removal of 0 bases from V and 2 bases from J, the junction contained 2 bases not matched to a gene. The CDR3 protein is CASSLALADTDTQYF. CDR3 nucleotide sequence: TGCGCCAGCAGCTTGGCACTAGCGGACACAGATACGCAGTATTTT. Filled out from reference TRBV5-1 and TRBJ2-3, the complete variable domain reads KAGVTQTPRYLIKTRGQQVTLSCSPISGHRSVSWYQQTPGQGLQFLFEYFSETQRNKGNFPGRFSGRQFSNSRSEMNVSTLELGDSALYLCASSLALADTDTQYFGPGTRLTVL.

This clone was found a few times. The chain employs TRBV19 and TRBJ1-4; 7 bases are a match to TRBD1. The J segment lost 7 bases and the V segment lost 4 bases, leaving 6 bases of the junction unmatched. CDR3 length: 14 residues. Germline V gives CDR1 LNHDA, CDR2 SQIVND (reference sequence). The CDR3 nucleotides are TGTGCCAGTAGTACACAGGGGACCCTTGAAAAACTGTTTTTT. This codes for CASSTQGTLEKLFF. Looking up the rest from reference TRBV19 and TRBJ1-4 gives the full variable domain: DGGITQSPKYLFRKEGQNVTLSCEQNLNHDAMYWYRQDPGQGLRLIYYSQIVNDFQKGDIAEGYSVSREKKESFPLTVTSAQKNPTAFYLCASSTQGTLEKLFFGSGTQLSVL.

The chain uses TRBV6-5 and TRBJ1-1; no definite D call. The V end lost 6 bases, the J end lost 6 bases, and 11 bases lay between the germline ends. The CDR3 is 12 residues long. Germline V gene sequence: CDR1 MNHEY, CDR2 SVGAGI. The CDR3 region is CASSADTSEAFF. CDR3 nucleotides: TGTGCCAGCAGCGCCGACACGTCTGAAGCTTTCTTT.

The rearrangement joins TRBV18 to TRBJ1-5, with D perhaps matching TRBD1 (5 bases). V was shortened by 2 bases and J by 2 bases, with 10 bases between the two germline ends. The length of the CDR3 is 15 residues. Germline assignment: CDR1 KGHSH and CDR2 LQKENI. CDR3 DNA sequence: TGTGCCAGCTCACCAAGCGGGGGAGGCAATCAGCCCCAGCATTTT. This sequence encodes CASSPSGGGNQPQHF.